This T cell receptor (beta chain) was recovered during a study of shared clonotypes between healthy human individuals. Study details: Researchers drew samples from a couple of women and three men aged 18 to 49.

Healthy HIV-negative adults without recent acute infections or vaccinations served as donors. Evenly divided among several immunoSEQ plates was the genomic DNA of each subset. Unsorted PBMC DNA was run through sequencing on ten immunoSEQ deep assay plates. Sequencing used immunoSEQ multiplex PCR; TCRdb keeps in-frame clones, though not all of them. The top ten clones hold about 12% of a sample with about 470,000 clones, around 75% of them seen once. The CDR3 is made up of 15 amino acids. Germline V gene sequence: CDR1 SGHNT, CDR2 YYREEE (reference sequence). V was pared by 4 bases and J by 4 bases, with 18 bases between.

Material: PBMCs. This chain connects TRBV5-4 to TRBJ2-7; TRBD2 is a possible D gene (6 bases). The clonotype comes from a middle-aged woman in good health. Some clones in this sample may be carry-over from other donors' samples. The CDR3 DNA reads as TGTGCCAGCAGCCGCGGGGCCGGCGTAGTGTACGAGCAGTACTTC. Translated: CASSRGAGVVYEQYF. The entire variable domain, with the rest obtained from reference TRBV5-4 and TRBJ2-7, is as follows: ETGVTQSPTHLIKTRGQQVTLRCSSQSGHNTVSWYQQALGQGPQFIFQYYREEENGRGNFPPRFSGLQFPNYSSELNVNALELDDSALYLCASSRGAGVVYEQYFGPGTRLTVT.